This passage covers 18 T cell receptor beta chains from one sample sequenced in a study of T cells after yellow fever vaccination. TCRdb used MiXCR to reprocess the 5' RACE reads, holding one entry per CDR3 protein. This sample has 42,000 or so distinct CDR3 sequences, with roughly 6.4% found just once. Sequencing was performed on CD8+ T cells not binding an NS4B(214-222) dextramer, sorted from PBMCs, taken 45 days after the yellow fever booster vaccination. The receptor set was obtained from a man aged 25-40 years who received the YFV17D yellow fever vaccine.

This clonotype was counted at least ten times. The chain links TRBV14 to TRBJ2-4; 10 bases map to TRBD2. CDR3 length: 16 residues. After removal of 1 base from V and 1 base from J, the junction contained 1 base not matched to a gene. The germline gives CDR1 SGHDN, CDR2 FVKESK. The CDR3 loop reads CASSQGTSGAKNIQYF. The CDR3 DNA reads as TGTGCCAGCAGCCAAGGGACTAGCGGTGCCAAAAACATTCAGTACTTC.

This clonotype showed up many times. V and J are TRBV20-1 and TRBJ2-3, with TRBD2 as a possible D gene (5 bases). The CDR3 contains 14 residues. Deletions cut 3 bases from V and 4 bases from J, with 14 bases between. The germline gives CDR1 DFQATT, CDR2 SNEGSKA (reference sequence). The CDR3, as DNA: TGCAGTGCTAGTTGGTGGGAGCGGTCAGATACGCAGTATTTT. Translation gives CSASWWERSDTQYF.

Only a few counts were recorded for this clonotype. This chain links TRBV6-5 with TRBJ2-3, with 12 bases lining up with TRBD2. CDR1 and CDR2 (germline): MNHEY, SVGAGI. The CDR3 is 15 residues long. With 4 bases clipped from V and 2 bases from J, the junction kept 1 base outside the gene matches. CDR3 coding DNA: TGTGCCAGCAGTTGGACTAGCGGGAACACAGATACGCAGTATTTT. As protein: CASSWTSGNTDTQYF.

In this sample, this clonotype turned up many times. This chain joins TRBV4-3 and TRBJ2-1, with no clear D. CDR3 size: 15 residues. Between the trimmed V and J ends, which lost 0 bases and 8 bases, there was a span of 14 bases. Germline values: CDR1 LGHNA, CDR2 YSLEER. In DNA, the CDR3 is TGCGCCAGCAGCCAAGACGCCGCGGCGACCTATGAGCAGTTCTTC. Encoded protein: CASSQDAAATYEQFF.

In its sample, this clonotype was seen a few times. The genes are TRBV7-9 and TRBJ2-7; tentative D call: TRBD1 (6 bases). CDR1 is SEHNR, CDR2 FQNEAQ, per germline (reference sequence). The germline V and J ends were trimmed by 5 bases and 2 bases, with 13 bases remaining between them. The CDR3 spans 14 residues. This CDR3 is CASSPRGIAYEQYF. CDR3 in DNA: TGTGCCAGCAGCCCCAGGGGTATCGCCTACGAGCAGTACTTC. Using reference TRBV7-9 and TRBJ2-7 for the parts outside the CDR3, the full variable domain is DTGVSQNPRHKITKRGQNVTFRCDPISEHNRLYWYRQTLGQGPEFLTYFQNEAQLEKSRLLSDRFSAERPKGSFSTLEIQRTEQGDSAMYLCASSPRGIAYEQYFGPGTRLTVT.

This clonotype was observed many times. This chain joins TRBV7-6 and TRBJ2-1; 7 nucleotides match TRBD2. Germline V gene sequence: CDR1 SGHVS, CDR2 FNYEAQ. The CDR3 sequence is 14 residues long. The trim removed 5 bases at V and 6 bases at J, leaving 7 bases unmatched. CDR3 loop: CASSPGGGINEQFF. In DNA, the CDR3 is TGTGCCAGCAGCCCTGGGGGGGGGATCAATGAGCAGTTCTTC.

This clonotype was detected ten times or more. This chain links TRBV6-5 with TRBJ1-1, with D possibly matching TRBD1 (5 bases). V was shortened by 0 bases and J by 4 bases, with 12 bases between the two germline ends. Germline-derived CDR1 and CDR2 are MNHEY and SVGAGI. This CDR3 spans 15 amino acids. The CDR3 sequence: CASSYSTVGGTEAFF. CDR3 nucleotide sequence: TGTGCCAGCAGTTACTCGACTGTCGGGGGCACTGAAGCTTTCTTT.

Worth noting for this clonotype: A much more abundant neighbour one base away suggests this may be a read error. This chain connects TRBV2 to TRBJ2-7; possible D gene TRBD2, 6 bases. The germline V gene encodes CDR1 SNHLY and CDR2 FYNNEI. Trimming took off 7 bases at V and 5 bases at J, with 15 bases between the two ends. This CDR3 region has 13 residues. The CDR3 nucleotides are TGTGCCAGCAAAAAGGCGGGGCTCGACGAGCAGTACTTC. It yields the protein CASKKAGLDEQYF.

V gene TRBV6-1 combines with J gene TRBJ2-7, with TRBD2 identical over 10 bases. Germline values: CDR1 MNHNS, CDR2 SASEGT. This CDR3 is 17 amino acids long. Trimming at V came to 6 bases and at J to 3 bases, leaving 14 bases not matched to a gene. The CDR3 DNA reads TGTGCCAGCAGCCCCGGGACTAGCGTGAGGGCCCTCTACGAGCAGTACTTC. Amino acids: CASSPGTSVRALYEQYF.

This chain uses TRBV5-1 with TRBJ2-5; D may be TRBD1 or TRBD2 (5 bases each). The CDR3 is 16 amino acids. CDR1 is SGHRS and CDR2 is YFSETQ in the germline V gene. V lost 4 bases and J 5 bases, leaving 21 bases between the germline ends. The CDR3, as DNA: TGCGCCAGCAGCGCCTCCGGGGCGGACGGATGGGAGACCCAGTACTTC. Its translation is CASSASGADGWETQYF. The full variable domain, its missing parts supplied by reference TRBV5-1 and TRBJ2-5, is KAGVTQTPRYLIKTRGQQVTLSCSPISGHRSVSWYQQTPGQGLQFLFEYFSETQRNKGNFPGRFSGRQFSNSRSEMNVSTLELGDSALYLCASSASGADGWETQYFGPGTRLLVL.

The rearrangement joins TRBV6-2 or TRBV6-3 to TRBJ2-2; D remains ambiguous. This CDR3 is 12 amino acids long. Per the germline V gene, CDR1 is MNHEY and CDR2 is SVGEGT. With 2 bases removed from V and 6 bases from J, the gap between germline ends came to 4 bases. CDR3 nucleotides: TGTGCCAGCAGTTACAGGGCCGGGGAGCTGTTTTTT. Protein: CASSYRAGELFF.

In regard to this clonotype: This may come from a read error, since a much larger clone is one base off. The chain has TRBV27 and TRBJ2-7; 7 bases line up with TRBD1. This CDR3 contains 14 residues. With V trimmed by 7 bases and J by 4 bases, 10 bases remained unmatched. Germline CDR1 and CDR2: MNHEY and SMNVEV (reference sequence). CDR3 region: CASNQRQGGYEQYF. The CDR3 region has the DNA TGTGCCAGCAACCAGAGACAGGGTGGGTACGAGCAGTACTTC.

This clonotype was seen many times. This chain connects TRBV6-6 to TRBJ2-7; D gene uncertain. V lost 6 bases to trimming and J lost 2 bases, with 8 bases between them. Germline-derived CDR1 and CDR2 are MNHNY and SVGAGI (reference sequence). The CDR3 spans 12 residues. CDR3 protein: CASSPMTYEQYF. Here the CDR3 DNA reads TGTGCCAGCAGCCCGATGACCTACGAGCAGTACTTC.

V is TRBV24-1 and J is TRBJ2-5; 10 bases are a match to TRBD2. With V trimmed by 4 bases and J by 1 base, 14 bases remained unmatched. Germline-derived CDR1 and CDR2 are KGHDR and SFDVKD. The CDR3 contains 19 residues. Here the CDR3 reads CATSDSTSGNDPSQETQYF. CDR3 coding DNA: TGTGCCACCAGTGACTCTACTAGCGGGAATGACCCGAGCCAAGAGACCCAGTACTTC.

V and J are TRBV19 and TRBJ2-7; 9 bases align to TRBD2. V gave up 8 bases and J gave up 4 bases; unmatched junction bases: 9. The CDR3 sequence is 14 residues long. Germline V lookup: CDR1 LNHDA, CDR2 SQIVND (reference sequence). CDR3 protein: CASSTSGFGYEQYF. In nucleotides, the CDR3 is TGTGCCAGTTCGACTAGCGGTTTTGGTTACGAGCAGTACTTC.

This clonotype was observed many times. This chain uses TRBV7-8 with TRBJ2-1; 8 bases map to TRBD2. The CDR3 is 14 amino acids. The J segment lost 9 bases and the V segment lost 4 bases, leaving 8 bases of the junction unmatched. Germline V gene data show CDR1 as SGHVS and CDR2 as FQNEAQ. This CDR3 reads CASSSLGGVIEQFF. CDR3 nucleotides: TGTGCCAGCAGCTCCCTCGGGGGGGTAATTGAGCAGTTCTTC. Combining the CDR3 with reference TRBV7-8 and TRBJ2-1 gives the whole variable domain GAGVSQSPRYKVAKRGQDVALRCDPISGHVSLFWYQQALGQGPEFLTYFQNEAQLDKSGLPSDRFFAERPEGSVSTLKIQRTQQEDSAVYLCASSSLGGVIEQFFGPGTRLTVL.

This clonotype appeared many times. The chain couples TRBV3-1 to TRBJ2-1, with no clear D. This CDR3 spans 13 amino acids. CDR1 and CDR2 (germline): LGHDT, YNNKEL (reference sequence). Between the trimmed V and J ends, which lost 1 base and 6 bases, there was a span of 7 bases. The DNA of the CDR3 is TGTGCCAGCAGCCAAGCCAAGGGCAATGAGCAGTTCTTC. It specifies CASSQAKGNEQFF.

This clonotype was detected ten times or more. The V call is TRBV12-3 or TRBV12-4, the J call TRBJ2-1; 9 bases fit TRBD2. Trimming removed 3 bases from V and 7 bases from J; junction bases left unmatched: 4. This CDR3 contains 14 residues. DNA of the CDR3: TGTGCCAGCAGTTTTCTAGCGGGAAGGAATGAGCAGTTCTTC. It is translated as CASSFLAGRNEQFF.